This TCR beta chain derives from a study of patients and donors after allogeneic stem cell transplantation. TCRdb re-called the RT-PCR reads with MiXCR, one entry per CDR3 protein. Here the sample spans approximately 200,000 distinct CDR3 sequences, around two fifths being singletons. The CDR3 sequence is 14 residues long. Germline trimming cut 6 bases from V and 12 bases from J; bases unmatched to any gene: 20. Germline loops: CDR1 DFQATT, CDR2 SNEGSKA (reference sequence). The chain employs TRBV20-1 and TRBJ2-7; 7 positions match TRBD1. Source material: blood, either unsorted or a sorted T cell fraction (not recorded which). This receptor was obtained from a human donor who was either an allogeneic HSCT recipient or a stem cell or donor lymphocyte infusion donor (not recorded which). It is not recorded whose cells these are; they may come from a transplant donor. The CDR3 sequence is CSALPRGTTDGTYF. The DNA for the CDR3 is TGCAGTGCACTCCCCAGGGGGACGACGGATGGTACGTACTTC.